The clone carrying this T cell receptor beta chain was picked up one time. The antigen is undetermined. The record originates from a study of T cell responses to AZD1222 COVID-19 vaccine. The study, taken as a whole, reports: The donor cohort was predominantly white British with a female majority, and clonal diversity may have been underestimated.

The repertoire was sequenced with immunoSEQ multiplex PCR; TCRdb's copy has only in-frame clones and lacks some. The sample consists of about 100,000 clones, approximately 87% of them appearing once. The V gene's germline CDR1 is SGHVS and CDR2 FQNEAQ. The V end was cut by 5 bases, the J end by 4 bases, with 21 bases between. This CDR3 contains 18 residues. This receptor was obtained from an adult in good health. This material consisted of peripheral blood, taken on day 0 of AZD1222 vaccination. The V and J genes are TRBV7-8 and TRBJ1-6, with D possibly matching TRBD1 (5 bases). CDR3 nucleotides: TGTGCCAGCAGCCCTAGAGGGACCGCCGAATTATATAATTCACCCCTCCACTTT. Translated, it gives CASSPRGTAELYNSPLHF.